This record looks at one TCR beta chain sequence and its context. Its antigen is still unknown. The entry originates in a study of CD8+CD57+ T cells in acquired aplastic anemia. Study results and limitations: Overlap between patients and controls comprised roughly 30 CD8+ CDR3 sequences.

Patients chosen for sequencing had CD8+CD57+ cells that had expanded, as shown by flow cytometry. Severe acquired aplastic anemia was present in every patient. Profiling that covered TCR beta VDJ and CDR3 relied on genomic DNA as its template. TCRdb re-called the reads with MiXCR, one entry per CDR3 protein. The table lists under 200,000 distinct CDR3 sequences, 48% of them singletons. The ends were cut back, 1 base at V and 3 bases at J, with 13 bases in the middle. The germline CDR1 and CDR2 sequences are SGHTA and FQGTGA. This CDR3 region has 15 residues. Sequences were obtained from sorted CD4+, CD8+, or CD8+CD57+ T cells (not recorded which) from PBMCs. The chain couples TRBV7-3 to TRBJ2-7, with D uncertain. This TCR derives from a human donor with aplastic anemia. The CDR3 loop is CASSLSVDNRYEQYF. CDR3 sequence (DNA): TGTGCCAGCAGCTTAAGTGTCGACAACCGCTACGAGCAGTACTTC.